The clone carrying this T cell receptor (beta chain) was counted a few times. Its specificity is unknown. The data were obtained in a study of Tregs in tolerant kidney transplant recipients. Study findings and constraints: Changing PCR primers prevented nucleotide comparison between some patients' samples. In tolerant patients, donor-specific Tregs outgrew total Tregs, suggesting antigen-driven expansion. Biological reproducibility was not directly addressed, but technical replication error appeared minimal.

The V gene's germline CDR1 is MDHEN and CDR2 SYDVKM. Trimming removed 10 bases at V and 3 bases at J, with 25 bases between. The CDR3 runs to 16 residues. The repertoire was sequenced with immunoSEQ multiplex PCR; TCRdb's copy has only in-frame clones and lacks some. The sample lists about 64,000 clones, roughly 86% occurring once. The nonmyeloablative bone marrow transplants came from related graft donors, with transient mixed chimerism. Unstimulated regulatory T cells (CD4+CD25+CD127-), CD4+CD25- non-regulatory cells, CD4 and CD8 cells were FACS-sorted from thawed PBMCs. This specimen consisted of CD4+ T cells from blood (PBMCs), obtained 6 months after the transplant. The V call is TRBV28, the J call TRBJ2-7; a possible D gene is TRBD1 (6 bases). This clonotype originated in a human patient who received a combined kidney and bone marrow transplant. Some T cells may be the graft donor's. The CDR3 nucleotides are TGTGCCACCACGCCCCGAGGCAGGGGAAAGCTCTACGAGCAGTACTTC. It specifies CATTPRGRGKLYEQYF. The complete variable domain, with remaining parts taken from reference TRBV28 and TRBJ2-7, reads DVKVTQSSRYLVKRTGEKVFLECVQDMDHENMFWYRQDPGLGLRLIYFSYDVKMKEKGDIPEGYSVSREKKERFSLILESASTNQTSMYLCATTPRGRGKLYEQYFGPGTRLTVT.